The rows below give T cell receptor beta chains drawn from one sample of a study of blood T cells in healthy people across ages. Using its own MiXCR run on the 5' RACE reads, TCRdb lists one record per CDR3 protein. The sample includes about 1.4 million distinct CDR3 sequences, 45% to 70% of them seen just once. Sequenced: blood. These receptors were obtained from a man between 18 and 35 years old in good health. The CDR3 runs from the conserved cysteine through the conserved F or W. The order of the fields is J gene, clone size, V gene, D gene, CDR3 DNA, CDR3 protein. D genes are given only for firm matches. Size values are once, few and many counts, or a class for expanded clones, and some rows have none.

TRBJ2-7 NA TRBV9 TRBD2 TGTGCCAGCAGCGCAGGGGTAGCGGGAGAGACCTACGAGCAGTACTTC CASSAGVAGETYEQYF
TRBJ2-7 NA TRBV12-5 TRBD1 TGTGCTAGTGAAGGGGACAGGGGGTTAGGGGAGCAGTACTTC CASEGDRGLGEQYF
TRBJ2-1 NA TRBV2 TRBD2 TGTGCCAGCACCGCTCCACGGGGGGGCCACAATGAGCAGTTCTTC CASTAPRGGHNEQFF
TRBJ2-1 once TRBV12-3/TRBV12-4 TRBD2 TGTGCCAGCACTCCTCGGACTAGCGGGAGGCATGAGCAGTTCTTC CASTPRTSGRHEQFF
TRBJ2-1 once TRBV4-3 NA TGCGCCAGCAGCCCTATTACGTGGCAGGGAGCCCCGTTCTTC CASSPITWQGAPFF
TRBJ2-5 NA TRBV29-1 NA TGCAGCGTCGGACCTCGACTATCCGAGGAGACCCAGTACTTC CSVGPRLSEETQYF
TRBJ2-1 NA TRBV7-9 TRBD1 TGTGCCAGCAGCGCAGACAGGGCTCGAAGGTACAATGAGCAGTTCTTC CASSADRARRYNEQFF
TRBJ1-2 once TRBV20-1 NA TGCAGTGGGGATCGGGGGGACTATGGCTACACCTTC CSGDRGDYGYTF
TRBJ2-7 few TRBV7-2 TRBD1 TGTGCCAGCAGCTTTGTTGGGCAGGGGGACAACGAGCAGTACTTC CASSFVGQGDNEQYF
TRBJ2-7 NA TRBV7-6 TRBD2 TGTGCCAGCAGCTTAGGGGGGGCACGGGAGGGCCGTCGCAAGCAGTACTTC CASSLGGAREGRRKQYF
TRBJ1-2 NA TRBV10-3 NA TGTGCCATCAGTGAGTCTCATGGTGAAGAGGGCTACACCTTC CAISESHGEEGYTF
TRBJ1-1 NA TRBV4-2 NA TGTGCCAGCAGCCAAACTCAGGGGACTGAAGCTTTCTTT CASSQTQGTEAFF
TRBJ2-5 few TRBV25-1 NA TGTGCCAGCAGTGAGAGCGAAGAGACCCAGTACTTC CASSESEETQYF
TRBJ2-5 NA TRBV4-3 NA TGCGCCAGCAGCCAAGCAGGGTACGGTGAGCAGTACTTC CASSQAGYGEQYF
TRBJ2-5 NA TRBV10-3 NA TGTGCCATCAGGGGGGATCGAGGAGACCAAGAGACCCAGTACTTC CAIRGDRGDQETQYF
TRBJ2-3 NA TRBV7-2 NA TGTGCCAGCAGCTTAGATCCTGCATCAGATACGCAGTATTTT CASSLDPASDTQYF
TRBJ2-3 NA TRBV5-1 NA TGCGCCAGCAGCTTGGAGGGTCGGCGCACAGATACGCAGTATTTT CASSLEGRRTDTQYF
TRBJ2-5 few TRBV29-1 NA TGCAGCGTTGAAAGGAGGGCAGCTCAAGAGACCCAGTACTTC CSVERRAAQETQYF
TRBJ2-1 NA TRBV4-2 TRBD2 TGTGCCAGCAGCCAAGAACCTAGCGGCGATGAGCAGTTCTTC CASSQEPSGDEQFF
TRBJ1-1 NA TRBV25-1 TRBD1 TGTGCCAGCAGTGAGACGGGACAGAGGAACACTGAAGCTTTCTTT CASSETGQRNTEAFF
TRBJ1-2 NA TRBV2 NA TGTACCAGCAGTCCTAACCCAGGCAGGGACTATGGCTACACCTTC CTSSPNPGRDYGYTF
TRBJ1-2 NA TRBV2 NA TGTGCCAGCAGTGACGATATGGGGCGGATTAACTATGGCTACACCTTC CASSDDMGRINYGYTF
TRBJ2-3 few TRBV10-3 TRBD2 TGTGCCATCAGGGGGACTAGCGGGATCCCCGATACGCAGTATTTT CAIRGTSGIPDTQYF
TRBJ1-1 NA TRBV5-1 NA TGCGCCAGCAGGAAGGGCGACATGAACACTGAAGCTTTCTTT CASRKGDMNTEAFF
TRBJ1-2 NA TRBV19 NA TGTGCCAGTAGCCCTTCGACAGAGCCGGGCTACACCTTC CASSPSTEPGYTF
TRBJ2-1 NA TRBV27 NA TGTGCCAGCAATCCCGTGGCAGGGAATAACAATGAGCAGTTCTTC CASNPVAGNNNEQFF
TRBJ2-2 NA TRBV7-9 NA TGTGCCAGCAGCGGGGGGTTACTGATCACCGGGGAGCTGTTTTTT CASSGGLLITGELFF
TRBJ2-7 few TRBV20-1 TRBD2 TGCAGTGCTATTCCCGGGACTAGCGGGAGGGCCGATCCCTACGAGCAGTACTTC CSAIPGTSGRADPYEQYF
TRBJ2-3 few TRBV3-1 NA TGTGCCAGCGGGACAAGCGAAGATACGCAGTATTTT CASGTSEDTQYF
TRBJ2-7 many TRBV3-1 NA TGTGCCAGCAGCCAAGCCTACGAGCAGTACTTC CASSQAYEQYF
TRBJ2-3 NA TRBV7-9 NA TGTGCCAGCAGCTTAGTCGGGACCGCGACAGATACGCAGTATTTT CASSLVGTATDTQYF
TRBJ2-1 once TRBV20-1 TRBD2 TGCAGCCCGGGGGGTTACAATGAGCAGTTCTTC CSPGGYNEQFF
TRBJ2-7 NA TRBV3-1 NA TGTGCCAGCAGCCTATGGACTAATCTCTACGAGCAGTACTTC CASSLWTNLYEQYF
TRBJ1-4 NA TRBV4-2 NA TGTGCCAGCAGCCAAGAAGCCCGGGGGGCCGCTAGTGAAAAACTGTTTTTT CASSQEARGAASEKLFF
TRBJ2-5 NA TRBV5-1 TRBD2 TGCGCCAGCAGCTTCGGGGGACTAGCGGGAGAACTGGAGACCCAGTACTTC CASSFGGLAGELETQYF
TRBJ1-2 NA TRBV20-1 NA TGCAGTGCTAGAGTAGGACGGGTTGGCTACACCTTC CSARVGRVGYTF
TRBJ2-1 few TRBV20-1 TRBD2 TGCAGTGCTAGGGTAGCGGGAGGCGAGCAGTTCTTC CSARVAGGEQFF
TRBJ2-5 NA TRBV4-2 NA TGTGCCAGCCGACGGGGGCCCCTCCGGGAGACCCAGTACTTC CASRRGPLRETQYF
TRBJ2-3 few TRBV6-5 TRBD2 TGTGCCAGCAGTTCCCCTAGCGGGGGGCAAGATACGCAGTATTTT CASSSPSGGQDTQYF
TRBJ2-7 NA TRBV28 NA TGTGCCAGCTACGAGTCCGGGATCTCTTACGAGCAGTACTTC CASYESGISYEQYF
TRBJ2-4 NA TRBV7-9 NA TGTTCCAGCAGCACAGAAAACATTCAGTACTTC CSSSTENIQYF
TRBJ2-3 NA TRBV15 TRBD2 TGTGCCACCAGCAGAGATAGGACTAGACCAGATACGCAGTATTTT CATSRDRTRPDTQYF
TRBJ2-2 NA TRBV4-2 TRBD2 TGTGCCAGCAGCCAGCGGGAGGGGGACACCGGGGAGCTGTTTTTT CASSQREGDTGELFF
TRBJ2-1 NA TRBV20-1 TRBD2 TGCAGTGCTAGAGTCGGGCTAGCGGGGTACAATGAGCAGTTCTTC CSARVGLAGYNEQFF
TRBJ2-7 few TRBV7-2 TRBD1 TGTGCCAGCAGCTTAGTAGGGACAGAAAACGAGCAGTACTTC CASSLVGTENEQYF
TRBJ1-6 NA TRBV2 NA TGTGCCAGCAGGGGCGAGAATAATTCACCCCTCCACTTT CASRGENNSPLHF
TRBJ2-1 NA TRBV3-1 TRBD2 TGTGCCAGCAGCCAGGTTGAGCGGGAGGGCGTCAATGAGCAGTTCTTC CASSQVEREGVNEQFF
TRBJ2-5 NA TRBV14 NA TGTGCCAGCAGCCCCTCCTCAGGGTATCAAGAGACCCAGTACTTC CASSPSSGYQETQYF
TRBJ2-4 NA TRBV2 NA TGTGCCAGCACCGGGGAGGAGGGGGAGCAGTACTTC CASTGEEGEQYF
TRBJ2-7 few TRBV7-2 NA TGTGCCAGCAGCGTTAGTAGCTCGGGCGAGCAGTACTTC CASSVSSSGEQYF